This T cell receptor beta chain was documented in a study of lymphopenia after photon versus proton radiotherapy. This clone was found once. Clones were read by immunoSEQ multiplex PCR, and TCRdb kept only the in-frame ones, dropping some. The sample yields about 12,000 clones, more than 70% seen once. V shed 8 bases and J shed 0 bases, with 14 bases lying between them. The length of the CDR3 is 14 residues. CDR1 SGHVS and CDR2 FQNEAQ come from the germline V gene. The sequence was obtained from a man between 60 and 70 years old with pancreatic cancer. The rearrangement links TRBV7-8 to TRBJ2-7; D is unclear. The sample was peripheral blood, taken from a patient treated with proton-based radiotherapy. In DNA form, the CDR3 reads TGTGCCAGCTTGGATACACTGAGCTCCTACGAGCAGTACTTC. This sequence encodes CASLDTLSSYEQYF.